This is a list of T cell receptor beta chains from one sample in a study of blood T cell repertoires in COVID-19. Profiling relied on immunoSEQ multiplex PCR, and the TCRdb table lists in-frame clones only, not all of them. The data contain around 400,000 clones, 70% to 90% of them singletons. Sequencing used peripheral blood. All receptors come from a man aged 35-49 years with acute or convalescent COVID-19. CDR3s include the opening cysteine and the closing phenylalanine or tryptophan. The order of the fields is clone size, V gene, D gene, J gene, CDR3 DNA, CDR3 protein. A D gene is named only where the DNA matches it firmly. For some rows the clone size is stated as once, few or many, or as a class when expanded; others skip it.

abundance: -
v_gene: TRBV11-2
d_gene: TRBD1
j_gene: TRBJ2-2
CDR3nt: TGTGCCAGCAGCTTAGTGGGTGGACAGGACACCGGGGAGCTGTTTTTT
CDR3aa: CASSLVGGQDTGELFF

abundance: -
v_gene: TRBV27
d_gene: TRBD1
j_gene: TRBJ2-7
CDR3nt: TGTGCCAGCAGTTTTGGCAGGGGGAACGAGCAGTACTTC
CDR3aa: CASSFGRGNEQYF

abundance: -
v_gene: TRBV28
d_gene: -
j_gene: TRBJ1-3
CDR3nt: TGTGCCAGCAGCACGTTTCGGTTGGGGGCGGGAAACACCATATATTTT
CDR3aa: CASSTFRLGAGNTIYF

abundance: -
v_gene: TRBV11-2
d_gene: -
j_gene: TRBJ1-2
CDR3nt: TGTGCCAGCAGCTTAGCCCGGGATAACTATGGCTACACCTTC
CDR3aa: CASSLARDNYGYTF

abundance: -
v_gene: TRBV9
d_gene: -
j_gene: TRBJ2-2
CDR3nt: TGTGCCAGCAGCCCCACCGACAGCACGAACACCGGGGAGCTGTTTTTT
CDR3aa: CASSPTDSTNTGELFF

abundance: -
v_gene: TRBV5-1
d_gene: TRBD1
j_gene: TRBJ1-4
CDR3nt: TGCGCCAGCAGCTCTAAACAGGGGGATGGAGAAAAACTGTTTTTT
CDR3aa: CASSSKQGDGEKLFF

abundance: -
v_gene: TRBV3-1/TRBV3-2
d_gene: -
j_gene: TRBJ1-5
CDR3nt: TGTGCCAGCAGCCCGGCCCTGATGGCGGGGACCCAGCATTTT
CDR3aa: CASSPALMAGTQHF

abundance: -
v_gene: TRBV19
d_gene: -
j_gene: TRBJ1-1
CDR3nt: TGTGCCAGTAGTATACGGCGGATGAACACTGAAGCTTTCTTT
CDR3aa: CASSIRRMNTEAFF

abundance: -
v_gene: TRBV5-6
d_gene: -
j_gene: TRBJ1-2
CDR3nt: TGTGCCAGCAGCCCGGACAGCTATGGCTACACCTTC
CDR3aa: CASSPDSYGYTF

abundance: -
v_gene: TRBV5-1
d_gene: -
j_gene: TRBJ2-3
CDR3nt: TGCGCCAGCAGCTTCGCCCCACGGGTTTCTTCTAGCACAGATACGCAGTATTTT
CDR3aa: CASSFAPRVSSSTDTQYF

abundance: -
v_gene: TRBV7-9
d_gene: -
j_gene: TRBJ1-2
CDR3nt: TGTGCCAGCAGCCTGTCGGGGGAGCACTATGGCTACACCTTC
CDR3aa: CASSLSGEHYGYTF

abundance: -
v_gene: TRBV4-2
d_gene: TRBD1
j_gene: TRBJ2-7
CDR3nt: TGTGCCAGCAGCCAATCCACGGGACAGGGGTTCTACGAGCAGTACTTC
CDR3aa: CASSQSTGQGFYEQYF

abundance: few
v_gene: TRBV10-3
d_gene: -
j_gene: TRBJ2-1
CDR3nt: TGTGCCATCAGTGAGTCGATTAGCTACAATGAGCAGTTCTTC
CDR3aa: CAISESISYNEQFF

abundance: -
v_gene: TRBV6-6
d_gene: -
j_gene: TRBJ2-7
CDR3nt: TGTGCCAGCACCCCAGACTATTCCCACTACGAGCAGTACTTC
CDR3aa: CASTPDYSHYEQYF

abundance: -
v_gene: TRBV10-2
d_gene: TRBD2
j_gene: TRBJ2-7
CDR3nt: TGCGCCAGCCGGGCGGGAGGGGCCTACGAGCAGTACTTC
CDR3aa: CASRAGGAYEQYF

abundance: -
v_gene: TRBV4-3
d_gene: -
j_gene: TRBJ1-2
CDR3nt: TGCGCCAGCAGCCAAGATCGGGGGGCAAGACCTTATGGCTACACCTTC
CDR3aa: CASSQDRGARPYGYTF

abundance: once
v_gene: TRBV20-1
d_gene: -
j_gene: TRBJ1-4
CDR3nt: TGCAGTGCTAGTTCCGGGGTCTTCAGTGAAAAACTGTTTTTT
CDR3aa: CSASSGVFSEKLFF

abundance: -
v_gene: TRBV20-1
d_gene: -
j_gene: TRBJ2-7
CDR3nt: TGCAGTGCCGCACCACAGGGCGAGCAGTACTTC
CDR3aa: CSAAPQGEQYF

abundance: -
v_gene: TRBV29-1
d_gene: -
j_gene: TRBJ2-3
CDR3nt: TGCAGCGTTGAAGTTATAGATACGCAGTATTTT
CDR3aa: CSVEVIDTQYF

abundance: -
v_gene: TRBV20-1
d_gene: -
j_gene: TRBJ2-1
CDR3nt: TGCAGTGCTAGTCGTACAGCGGCGGGTAATGAGCAGTTCTTC
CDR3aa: CSASRTAAGNEQFF

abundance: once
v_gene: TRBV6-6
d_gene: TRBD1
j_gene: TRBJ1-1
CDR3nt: TGTGCCAGCAGTTACCTGAGGACAGGGACCACTGAAGCTTTCTTT
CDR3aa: CASSYLRTGTTEAFF

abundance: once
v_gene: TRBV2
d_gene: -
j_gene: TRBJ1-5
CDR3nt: TGTGCCAGCCGGGATTATAGCAATCAGCCCCAGCATTTT
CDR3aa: CASRDYSNQPQHF

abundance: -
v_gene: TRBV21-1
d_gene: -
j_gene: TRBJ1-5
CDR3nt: TGTGCCAGCAGCGAAAGGACAGGGGCGGTTTCCAATCAGCCCCAGCATTTT
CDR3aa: CASSERTGAVSNQPQHF

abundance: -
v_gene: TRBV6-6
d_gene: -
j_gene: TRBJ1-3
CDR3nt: TGTGCCAGCAGTACCTGGGCTACAATCTCTGGAAACACCATATATTTT
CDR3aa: CASSTWATISGNTIYF

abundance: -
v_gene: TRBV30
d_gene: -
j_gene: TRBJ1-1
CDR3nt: TGTGCCTGGGGCACGGACTGGAACACTGAAGCTTTCTTT
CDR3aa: CAWGTDWNTEAFF

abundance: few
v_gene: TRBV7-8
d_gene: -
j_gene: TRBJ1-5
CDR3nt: TGTGCCAGCAGCTTAGACAGTCAGAGCAATCAGCCCCAGCATTTT
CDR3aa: CASSLDSQSNQPQHF

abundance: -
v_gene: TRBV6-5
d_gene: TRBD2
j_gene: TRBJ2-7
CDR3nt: TGTGCCAGCAGCTATAGCGGGACGTACGAGCAGTACTTC
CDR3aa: CASSYSGTYEQYF

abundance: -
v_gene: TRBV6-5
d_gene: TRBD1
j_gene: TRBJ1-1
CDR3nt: TGTGCCAGCAGTTACTCGCGGACAGGGACTACTGAAGCTTTCTTT
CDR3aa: CASSYSRTGTTEAFF

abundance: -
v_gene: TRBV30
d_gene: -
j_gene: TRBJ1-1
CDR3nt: TGTGCCTGGAGCCGAACTGGAGGGGTCACTGAAGCTTTCTTT
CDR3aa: CAWSRTGGVTEAFF

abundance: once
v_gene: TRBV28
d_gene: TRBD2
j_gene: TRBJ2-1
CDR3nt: TGTGCCAGCCGGGCTCCCGGGACTAGCATCGGGGATGAGCAGTTCTTC
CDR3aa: CASRAPGTSIGDEQFF